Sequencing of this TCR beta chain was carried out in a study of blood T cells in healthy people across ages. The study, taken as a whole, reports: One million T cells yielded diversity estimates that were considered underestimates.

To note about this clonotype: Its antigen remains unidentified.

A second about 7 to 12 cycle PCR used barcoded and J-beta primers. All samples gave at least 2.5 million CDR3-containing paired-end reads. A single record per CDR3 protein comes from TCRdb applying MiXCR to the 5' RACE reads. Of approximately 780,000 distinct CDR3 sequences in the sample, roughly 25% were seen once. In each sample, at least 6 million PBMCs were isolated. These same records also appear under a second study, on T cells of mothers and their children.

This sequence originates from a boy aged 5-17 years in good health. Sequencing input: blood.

The CDR3 nucleotides read TGTGCCAGCAGTTTAGGACAGTCCAAGGCCCAGTACTTC. It codes for CASSLGQSKAQYF. The chain carries TRBV27 and TRBJ2-1, with D possibly being TRBD1 (6 bases). The J call is in doubt because the DNA end fits TRBJ2-5 better. CDR3 length: 13 amino acids. The V gene's germline CDR1 is MNHEY and CDR2 SMNVEV (reference sequence).